The 24 T cell receptor beta chains reported below all come from one sample, sequenced in a study of T cells in Graves' hyperthyroidism and ophthalmopathy. Amplification of TCR beta CDR3 regions used RNA as the template. The TCR CDR3 first-round RT-PCR relied on the HTBI primer set. A single record per CDR3 protein comes from TCRdb applying MiXCR to the multiplex PCR reads. Counted here are about 380,000 distinct CDR3 sequences, 18% occurring once; the ten biggest clones make up 35% to 50%. The sample taken for sequencing was blood. Every receptor here comes from a man between 18 and 29 years old with Graves' ophthalmopathy.

At least ten counts were recorded for this clonotype. CDR3 DNA sequence: TGTGCCAGCAGTTTTGGGACAGGAGGTAGCGGATTTCACTCCTACGAGCAGTACTTC. Translated, it gives CASSFGTGGSGFHSYEQYF. The rearrangement links TRBV27 to TRBJ2-7; TRBD1 aligns across 8 bases. Germline values: CDR1 MNHEY, CDR2 SMNVEV (reference sequence). CDR3 length: 19 residues. V shed 3 bases and J 0 bases; nucleotides not matched to a gene: 16.

This clonotype was found a few times. The chain combines TRBV9 with TRBJ2-1; D is ambiguous. V lost 0 bases and J 2 bases, leaving 9 bases between the germline ends. The CDR3 has 15 residues. CDR1 is SGDLS and CDR2 is YYNGEE in the germline V gene. The CDR3 DNA reads as TGTGCCAGCAGCGTAGAGAGTTCCACCTACAATGAGCAGTTCTTC. Amino acid sequence: CASSVESSTYNEQFF.

This clonotype turned up a few times. The chain has TRBV19 and TRBJ2-2; 8 bases are a match to TRBD1. The CDR3 has 15 amino acids. The germline V gene has CDR1 LNHDA and CDR2 SQIVND (reference sequence). V was clipped by 7 bases and J by 3 bases; unmatched bases: 7. The chain's CDR3 is CASTAPDRDTGELFF. In nucleotides, the CDR3 is TGTGCCAGTACCGCGCCGGACAGGGACACCGGGGAGCTGTTTTTT.

There are many counts of this clonotype. The chain uses TRBV18 and TRBJ1-4, with a tentative D call TRBD1 (6 bases). V gave up 3 bases and J gave up 5 bases, with 10 bases separating them. The CDR3 extends over 14 amino acids. Germline CDR1 KGHSH, CDR2 LQKENI. The chain's CDR3 is CASSPGTRNEKLFF. The CDR3 nucleotides read TGTGCCAGCTCACCGGGGACACGGAATGAAAAACTGTTTTTT.

This clonotype has a handful of counts. The rearrangement links TRBV12-3 or TRBV12-4 to TRBJ2-3; TRBD1 matches 7 bases. Trimming cost V 10 bases and J 6 bases; bases outside gene matches: 13. The CDR3 is 14 amino acids. CDR3 protein: CATRGTAARDTQYF. The CDR3 coding sequence is TGTGCCACCAGGGGGACCGCTGCTAGGGATACGCAGTATTTT.

This clonotype has at least ten counts. This rearrangement joins TRBV20-1 to TRBJ2-7; D call uncertain. V was shortened by 2 bases and J by 2 bases, with 10 bases between the two germline ends. The CDR3 totals 13 residues. From germline, CDR1 is DFQATT and CDR2 SNEGSKA (reference sequence). This chain's CDR3 is CSARRTETYEQYF. The DNA for the CDR3 is TGCAGTGCTAGACGGACCGAGACCTACGAGCAGTACTTC.

This clonotype came up a few times. This rearrangement joins TRBV12-5 to TRBJ1-4; no definite D call. Trimming shortened V by 7 bases and J by 7 bases, and 16 bases separated the two germline ends. In germline, CDR1 is LGHNT, CDR2 FRNRAP. The CDR3 length is 14 residues. Written as DNA, the CDR3 is TGTGCTAGTGTCCCGGGCCTTTTAGCTGAAAAACTGTTTTTT. Translation: CASVPGLLAEKLFF. Based on the CDR3 plus reference TRBV12-5 and TRBJ1-4, the full variable domain is DARVTQTPRHKVTEMGQEVTMRCQPILGHNTVFWYRQTMMQGLELLAYFRNRAPLDDSGMPKDRFSAEMPDATLATLKIQPSEPRDSAVYFCASVPGLLAEKLFFGSGTQLSVL.

The V and J genes are TRBV19 and TRBJ1-2, with 7 bases fitting TRBD1. Germline loops: CDR1 LNHDA, CDR2 SQIVND (reference sequence). V gave up 10 bases and J gave up 3 bases; unmatched junction bases: 8. This CDR3 spans 13 amino acids. The CDR3 coding sequence is TGTGCCACAAACAGGGGAAGTTACTATGGCTACACCTTC. This codes for CATNRGSYYGYTF.

This clonotype has a count of ten or more. This chain links TRBV7-9 with TRBJ1-1; D ambiguous. V gave up 8 bases and J gave up 4 bases, with 11 bases separating them. Germline CDR1 and CDR2: SEHNR and FQNEAQ (reference sequence). CDR3 length equals 12 residues. The CDR3, as DNA: TGTGCCAGCCTTGAGGTAGGCACTGAAGCTTTCTTT. Amino acids: CASLEVGTEAFF.

This chain links TRBV6-1 with TRBJ2-2, with D perhaps matching TRBD1 (5 bases). Germline-derived CDR1 and CDR2 are MNHNS and SASEGT. V lost 7 bases and J lost 5, with 11 bases in between. The CDR3 extends over 13 amino acids. CDR3 DNA sequence: TGTGCCAGCAACAAAGGGGATACCGGGGAGCTGTTTTTT. Its protein product is CASNKGDTGELFF.

The V gene is TRBV20-1, the J gene TRBJ1-4, with D perhaps TRBD1 (5 bases). The CDR3 spans 13 residues. Trimming removed 0 bases at V and 8 bases at J, with 10 bases between. The germline V gene has CDR1 DFQATT and CDR2 SNEGSKA (reference sequence). CDR3 residues: CSARDREREKLFF. The CDR3 DNA reads as TGCAGTGCTAGAGACAGGGAAAGAGAAAAACTGTTTTTT.

There are many counts of this clonotype. This chain links TRBV12-3 or TRBV12-4 with TRBJ2-5, with 9 bases identical to TRBD2. This CDR3 spans 17 amino acids. J was trimmed by 5 bases and V by 7 bases; bases with no gene match: 17. The CDR3 DNA reads as TGTGCCAGCACCCCTAGGGGGGCGGGGGGGCCGCAGGAGACCCAGTACTTC. This sequence encodes CASTPRGAGGPQETQYF.

As regards this clonotype: A much larger clone lies one base from this, so it may be a read error. The chain couples TRBV12-3 or TRBV12-4 to TRBJ2-7, with 16 bases lining up with TRBD2. The CDR3 spans 15 residues. V was clipped by 6 bases and J by 7 bases; unmatched bases: 6. CDR3 region: CASSPGLAGGNEQYF. The CDR3 nucleotides are TGTGCCAGCAGCCCGGGACTAGCGGGGGGGAATGAGCAGTACTTC.

This rearrangement joins TRBV4-1 to TRBJ1-1; possible D gene TRBD1, 6 bases. Per germline, CDR1 MGHRA and CDR2 YSYEKL. Trimming left V 3 bases short and J 0 bases short, with 11 bases between. The length of the CDR3 is 15 residues. In nucleotides, the CDR3 is TGCGCCAGCAGCCAGGAGGGACATGTGAACACTGAAGCTTTCTTT. Translation: CASSQEGHVNTEAFF.

This chain links TRBV19 with TRBJ1-2; 10 positions agree with TRBD1. Trimming cost V 3 bases and J 3 bases; bases outside gene matches: 4. Germline-derived CDR1 and CDR2 are LNHDA and SQIVND (reference sequence). The CDR3 sequence is 15 residues long. Here the CDR3 DNA reads TGTGCCAGTAGTATCCCGGACAGGGGGTACTATGGCTACACCTTC. Translated, it gives CASSIPDRGYYGYTF.

This clonotype was seen ten or more times. The rearrangement uses TRBV28 and TRBJ2-1; 9 bases are shared with TRBD1. The CDR3 contains 13 residues. After removal of 6 bases from V and 9 bases from J, the junction contained 6 bases not matched to a gene. Germline V gene sequence: CDR1 MDHEN, CDR2 SYDVKM. The CDR3 DNA reads as TGTGCCAGCAGCCCACAGGGGGCTGGTGAGCAGTTCTTC. This codes for CASSPQGAGEQFF.

There are many counts of this clonotype. The chain combines TRBV6-1 with TRBJ2-6, with TRBD1 identical over 8 bases. Per germline, CDR1 MNHNS and CDR2 SASEGT. The CDR3 is 16 residues long. The junction had 12 bases not matched to a gene; V was cut back by 10 bases and J by 4 bases. In DNA form, the CDR3 reads TGTGCCACCCAACGGACAGGGAGGACCGGGGCCAACGTCCTGACTTTC. Translation: CATQRTGRTGANVLTF.

This clonotype was recorded a few times. The genes are TRBV2 and TRBJ2-5; D is undetermined. CDR1 SNHLY and CDR2 FYNNEI come from the germline V gene. Deletions cut 6 bases from V and 0 bases from J, with 8 bases between. The CDR3 sequence is 13 residues long. The CDR3 nucleotides are TGTGCCAGCAGCCTCCGAAACCAAGAGACCCAGTACTTC. Its translation is CASSLRNQETQYF.

The CDR3 reads CASSLFDARSGNTIYF. CDR3 nucleotide sequence: TGTGCCAGCAGCTTATTCGATGCCCGCTCTGGAAACACCATATATTTT. V gene TRBV11-2 combines with J gene TRBJ1-3; D not certain. CDR1 and CDR2 from the germline V gene are SGHAT and FQNNGV. The CDR3 consists of 16 residues. V was cut by 2 bases and J by 0 bases, with 11 bases left in between. Filled out from reference TRBV11-2 and TRBJ1-3, the complete variable domain reads EAGVAQSPRYKIIEKRQSVAFWCNPISGHATLYWYQQILGQGPKLLIQFQNNGVVDDSQLPKDRFSAERLKGVDSTLKIQPAKLEDSAVYLCASSLFDARSGNTIYFGEGSWLTVV.

This clonotype appeared a few times. V is TRBV20-1 and J is TRBJ2-1, with D possibly being TRBD2 (5 bases). Trimming took 6 bases from V and 1 from J, leaving 13 bases between them. The germline V gene encodes CDR1 DFQATT and CDR2 SNEGSKA (reference sequence). The CDR3 extends over 14 amino acids. For the CDR3, the DNA is TGCAGTGCACCCACTAGTGAATCCTACAATGAGCAGTTCTTC. Its translation: CSAPTSESYNEQFF.

In regard to this clonotype: A single base separates this from a much larger clone, so it may be a read error. The rearrangement uses TRBV12-3 or TRBV12-4 and TRBJ1-2; no definite D call. The germline V and J ends were trimmed by 7 bases and 1 base, with 10 bases remaining between them. This CDR3 has 13 residues. The CDR3 loop reads CASNPLDNYGYTF. The CDR3 nucleotides are TGTGCCAGCAATCCGTTGGATAACTATGGCTACACCTTC.

This clonotype was recorded many times. The genes are TRBV18 and TRBJ2-5; maybe TRBD2 (6 bases). V was shortened by 3 bases and J by 3 bases, with 11 bases between the two germline ends. Germline lookup yields CDR1 KGHSH and CDR2 LQKENI. This CDR3 comprises 14 residues. CDR3 nucleotides: TGTGCCAGCTCACCGGACTATTTAGAAGAGACCCAGTACTTC. This translates into CASSPDYLEETQYF.

This clonotype was detected ten times or more. The gene calls are TRBV2 and TRBJ1-4, with TRBD1 matching 10 bases. The CDR3 runs 15 residues. CDR1 SNHLY and CDR2 FYNNEI come from the germline V gene. Trimming cost V 7 bases and J 7 bases; bases outside gene matches: 9. CDR3 residues: CASNIAGTGVEKLFF. In DNA form, the CDR3 reads TGTGCCAGCAACATCGCCGGGACAGGGGTTGAAAAACTGTTTTTT.

The CDR3 sequence is CASSYTPRDRENSPLHF. CDR3 DNA: TGTGCCAGCAGTTATACTCCCCGGGACAGGGAAAATTCACCCCTCCACTTT. This chain joins TRBV6-9 and TRBJ1-6; 9 bases match TRBD1. Germline CDR1 MNHGY, CDR2 SVAAGI. The CDR3 runs 17 residues. V dropped 2 bases and J dropped 7; count of bases not matched to a gene: 9.